The sequence of this TCR beta chain was determined in a study of T-cell memory formation after mild COVID-19. TCRdb ran MiXCR on the 5' RACE reads and lists one entry per CDR3 protein. The sample records fewer than 150,000 distinct CDR3 sequences, 11% to 15% being singletons. Germline-derived CDR1 and CDR2 are SGDLS and YYNGEE. The CDR3 has 16 amino acids. V shed 0 bases, J shed 2 bases, and the junction held 8 bases outside the gene matches. In its sample, this clonotype was seen a few times. The sample consisted of PBMCs or a T cell subset sorted from them (not recorded which). The chain links TRBV9 to TRBJ2-7; 7 nucleotides line up with TRBD2. The clonotype originates from an adult woman who had mild COVID-19 (a few samples of this study predate the infection). Cell type and time point are not known. The CDR3 spells CASSVGAASGTYEQYF. The CDR3 DNA reads TGTGCCAGCAGCGTAGGGGCGGCTAGCGGAACCTACGAGCAGTACTTC.